These T cell receptor beta chains were read from a single sample in a study of blood T cell repertoires in COVID-19. This table comes from immunoSEQ multiplex PCR, and its TCRdb copy is limited to in-frame clones, with some not included. Counted here are some 270,000 clones, approximately 85% occurring once; the ten biggest clones make up roughly 6.2%. The material sequenced was peripheral blood. All receptors derive from an elderly woman with COVID-19, enrolled during active disease. CDR3s include the opening cysteine and the closing phenylalanine or tryptophan. D genes are given only for firm matches. The size field is filled for only some rows; it gives once, few, many or a size class.

length | J | D | size | V | CDR3 | DNA
13 | TRBJ1-1 | . | . | TRBV24-1 | CATLNPSLTEAFF | TGTGCCACCTTAAATCCGAGCCTCACTGAAGCTTTCTTT
16 | TRBJ2-2 | TRBD2 | . | TRBV6-2/TRBV6-3 | CASSSPGRGGTGELFF | TGTGCCAGCAGCTCCCCCGGTCGGGGGGGCACCGGGGAGCTGTTTTTT
14 | TRBJ1-2 | . | . | TRBV4-3 | CASSQDSLGGGYTF | TGCGCCAGCAGCCAAGATAGTTTGGGGGGAGGGTACACCTTC
14 | TRBJ2-2 | . | . | TRBV5-1 | CASSPVSGTGELFF | TGCGCCAGCAGTCCCGTCAGTGGCACCGGGGAGCTGTTTTTT
13 | TRBJ1-1 | . | . | TRBV11-1 | CASSSKGGTEAFF | TGTGCCAGCAGCTCCAAAGGAGGCACTGAAGCTTTCTTT
12 | TRBJ2-3 | TRBD1 | once | TRBV29-1 | CSVGQGKDTQYF | TGCAGCGTCGGACAGGGTAAAGATACGCAGTATTTT
12 | TRBJ1-2 | . | few | TRBV10-3 | CAIWDLNYGYTF | TGTGCCATCTGGGACTTAAACTATGGCTACACCTTC
16 | TRBJ2-3 | TRBD2 | . | TRBV24-1 | CATSDPGTRKTDTQYF | TGTGCCACCAGTGACCCCGGGACTAGGAAGACAGATACGCAGTATTTT
13 | TRBJ1-1 | . | few | TRBV5-1 | CASGLGANTEAFF | TGCGCCAGCGGCTTAGGAGCGAACACTGAAGCTTTCTTT
15 | TRBJ2-1 | TRBD2 | . | TRBV27 | CASSPNSGLAFEQFF | TGTGCCAGCAGTCCAAACTCGGGACTAGCATTCGAGCAGTTCTTC
17 | TRBJ2-1 | . | . | TRBV3-1/TRBV3-2 | CASSQGMVSVADNEQFF | TGTGCCAGCAGCCAAGGAATGGTATCGGTAGCGGACAATGAGCAGTTCTTC
12 | TRBJ2-3 | . | few | TRBV18 | CASSLLEQAQYF | TGTGCCAGCTCACTCCTCGAGCAAGCGCAGTATTTT
15 | TRBJ2-5 | . | . | TRBV7-6 | CASSLEAYSQETQYF | TGTGCCAGCAGCTTAGAGGCATACAGCCAAGAGACCCAGTACTTC
19 | TRBJ2-2 | TRBD2 | . | TRBV19 | CASSITPRERGENTGELFF | TGTGCCAGTAGTATCACCCCCAGGGAGCGGGGGGAGAACACCGGGGAGCTGTTTTTT
15 | TRBJ1-5 | . | once | TRBV10-3 | CAISESGGAGQPQHF | TGTGCCATCAGTGAGTCGGGAGGTGCGGGTCAGCCCCAGCATTTT
15 | TRBJ2-5 | . | . | TRBV4-2 | CASSQDPGTKETQYF | TGTGCCAGCAGCCAAGATCCAGGGACAAAAGAGACCCAGTACTTC
15 | TRBJ1-3 | . | . | TRBV7-9 | CASSLGLASGNTIYF | TGTGCCAGCAGCTTAGGGCTGGCCTCTGGAAACACCATATATTTT
16 | TRBJ1-4 | . | . | TRBV18 | CASSPSVGGTAEKLFF | TGTGCCAGCTCACCATCAGTTGGGGGGACTGCGGAAAAACTGTTTTTT
16 | TRBJ1-2 | . | . | TRBV13 | CASSLGNREANYGYTF | TGTGCCAGCAGCTTAGGAAACAGGGAAGCTAACTATGGCTACACCTTC
12 | TRBJ2-1 | . | . | TRBV19 | CASSQLGGLQFF | TGTGCCAGTAGTCAGCTCGGGGGACTGCAGTTCTTC
14 | TRBJ1-2 | TRBD1 | once | TRBV3-1/TRBV3-2 | CASSPIQGAGGYTF | TGTGCCAGCAGCCCCATTCAGGGGGCAGGTGGCTACACCTTC
13 | TRBJ2-1 | . | . | TRBV7-8 | CASSLPGRAWQFF | TGTGCCAGCAGCTTACCAGGCAGGGCATGGCAGTTCTTC
18 | TRBJ2-6 | TRBD2 | . | TRBV30 | CAWTGGGTWGSGANVLTF | TGTGCCTGGACCGGGGGGGGGACCTGGGGCTCTGGGGCCAACGTCCTGACTTTC
15 | TRBJ2-2 | TRBD2 | . | TRBV5-6 | CASSLAGGLPGELFF | TGTGCCAGCAGCTTGGCGGGGGGGCTCCCCGGGGAGCTGTTTTTT
18 | TRBJ1-4 | . | . | TRBV27 | CASSPSGRPRATNEKLFF | TGTGCCAGCAGCCCCTCTGGCAGACCCAGGGCAACTAATGAAAAACTGTTTTTT
16 | TRBJ1-3 | . | . | TRBV7-9 | CASSLSMAGAGNTIYF | TGTGCCAGCAGCTTATCTATGGCAGGGGCTGGAAACACCATATATTTT
14 | TRBJ1-2 | TRBD1 | . | TRBV5-1 | CASSSAGQGAGYTF | TGCGCCAGCAGCTCGGCGGGACAGGGGGCGGGCTACACCTTC
15 | TRBJ1-2 | TRBD1 | once | TRBV5-1 | CASSSQPGQGGGYTF | TGCGCCAGCAGCTCGCAGCCGGGACAGGGTGGTGGCTACACCTTC
17 | TRBJ1-2 | TRBD1 | . | TRBV19 | CASSTSGTGGAGYGYTF | TGTGCCAGTAGTACCTCCGGGACAGGGGGCGCGGGCTATGGCTACACCTTC
15 | TRBJ2-7 | . | . | TRBV25-1 | CASSVNRVTNSEQYF | TGTGCCAGCAGTGTGAACAGGGTGACCAACTCCGAGCAGTACTTC
15 | TRBJ2-7 | TRBD2 | . | TRBV18 | CASSPPSSGVGEQYF | TGTGCCAGCTCACCGCCGTCTAGCGGGGTCGGCGAGCAGTACTTC
14 | TRBJ1-2 | . | few | TRBV2 | CASINEGALDGYTF | TGTGCCAGCATAAATGAGGGTGCCCTCGATGGCTACACCTTC
17 | TRBJ1-3 | . | . | TRBV9 | CASSVASDSYSGNTIYF | TGTGCCAGCAGCGTAGCTTCGGACAGCTACTCTGGAAACACCATATATTTT
14 | TRBJ2-3 | TRBD2 | . | TRBV13 | CASSSSGSTDTQYF | TGTGCCAGCAGCTCTAGCGGTAGCACAGATACGCAGTATTTT
17 | TRBJ1-4 | . | . | TRBV30 | CAWSAGQSSATNEKLFF | TGTGCCTGGAGTGCAGGACAGTCTAGTGCAACTAATGAAAAACTGTTTTTT
16 | TRBJ1-2 | TRBD1 | . | TRBV2 | CASTKWAGGGSYGYTF | TGTGCCAGCACCAAATGGGCAGGGGGCGGATCGTATGGCTACACCTTC
16 | TRBJ1-6 | TRBD1 | . | TRBV18 | CASSPFDRVANSPLHF | TGTGCCAGCTCACCTTTCGACAGGGTGGCTAATTCACCCCTCCACTTT
15 | TRBJ2-5 | . | . | TRBV7-9 | CASSLGGTVGRTQYF | TGTGCCAGCAGCTTAGGCGGGACTGTGGGTAGGACCCAGTACTTC
15 | TRBJ1-1 | . | . | TRBV6-5 | CASSPRVAGRTEAFF | TGTGCCAGCAGTCCCAGGGTAGCCGGACGCACTGAAGCTTTCTTT
16 | TRBJ2-2 | . | few | TRBV24-1 | CATSDLRPGSTGELFF | TGTGCCACCAGTGATTTGCGGCCGGGGTCCACCGGGGAGCTGTTTTTT
12 | TRBJ1-1 | . | . | TRBV28 | CGTRIMNTEAFF | TGTGGGACTCGAATCATGAACACTGAAGCTTTCTTT
15 | TRBJ2-3 | . | . | TRBV5-4 | CASSFGGGTTDTQYF | TGTGCCAGCAGCTTCGGTGGGGGGACCACAGATACGCAGTATTTT
14 | TRBJ1-6 | TRBD1 | few | TRBV5-1 | CASSSGQGNSPLHF | TGCGCCAGCAGCTCGGGACAGGGGAATTCACCCCTCCACTTT